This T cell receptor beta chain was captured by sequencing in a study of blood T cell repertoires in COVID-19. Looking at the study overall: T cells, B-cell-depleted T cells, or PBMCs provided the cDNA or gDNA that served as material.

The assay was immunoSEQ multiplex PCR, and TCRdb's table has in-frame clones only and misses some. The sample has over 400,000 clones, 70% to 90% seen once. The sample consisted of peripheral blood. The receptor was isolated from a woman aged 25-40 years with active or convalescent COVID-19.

In nucleotides, the CDR3 is TGTGCCAGCAGCTTAATGGGGGCTCAGCCCCAGCATTTT. Translating it yields CASSLMGAQPQHF. This chain links TRBV7-8 with TRBJ1-5; a weak D match, TRBD1 (6 bases). The ends were cut back, 2 bases at V and 6 bases at J, with 8 bases in the middle. Germline V gene data show CDR1 as SGHVS and CDR2 as FQNEAQ. The CDR3 totals 13 residues. Filled out from reference TRBV7-8 and TRBJ1-5, the complete variable domain reads GAGVSQSPRYKVAKRGQDVALRCDPISGHVSLFWYQQALGQGPEFLTYFQNEAQLDKSGLPSDRFFAERPEGSVSTLKIQRTQQEDSAVYLCASSLMGAQPQHFGDGTRLSIL.